Listed below are T cell receptor beta chains from one sample, sequenced in a study of response to subunit inactivated influenza vaccine. MiXCR, run by TCRdb on the RT-PCR reads, gives a single entry per CDR3 protein. The sample has about 540,000 distinct CDR3 sequences, approximately 22% seen once; the top ten hold about 2.8%. These data also formed part of another study, on T cells expressing NK-cell markers.

The sample was CD4+ T cells sorted from PBMCs, taken roughly 12 days after vaccination. Receptors originate from a man aged 50-59 years who received an inactivated influenza vaccine. Both conserved end residues are part of each CDR3. The order of the fields is J gene, CDR3 length, clone size, V gene, D gene, CDR3 protein, CDR3 DNA. A D gene is named only where the DNA matches it firmly. Rows may omit the clone size; those that give it use once, few, many or a size class.

J: TRBJ1-4; length: 13; size: many; V: TRBV29-1; D: TRBD1; CDR3: CSAEGASNEKLFF; DNA: TGCAGCGCCGAGGGGGCCTCTAATGAAAAACTGTTTTTT
J: TRBJ2-7; length: 11; size: NA; V: TRBV29-1; D: NA; CDR3: CSVIASYEQYF; DNA: TGCAGCGTCATAGCTTCCTACGAGCAGTACTTC
J: TRBJ1-3; length: 15; size: few; V: TRBV5-1; D: NA; CDR3: CASKLSGAPGNTIYF; DNA: TGCGCCAGCAAGCTGTCAGGGGCGCCAGGAAACACCATATATTTT
J: TRBJ2-1; length: 16; size: many; V: TRBV7-9; D: NA; CDR3: CASSLGAGGGDNEQFF; DNA: TGTGCCAGCAGCTTAGGTGCAGGGGGAGGCGACAATGAGCAGTTCTTC
J: TRBJ1-5; length: 13; size: NA; V: TRBV12-3/TRBV12-4; D: NA; CDR3: CASSRDIDQPQHF; DNA: TGTGCCAGCAGCCGGGACATAGATCAGCCCCAGCATTTT
J: TRBJ2-5; length: 16; size: NA; V: TRBV7-9; D: NA; CDR3: CASSPWTAKWGETQYF; DNA: TGTGCCAGCAGCCCCTGGACAGCAAAATGGGGAGAGACCCAGTACTTC
J: TRBJ2-1; length: 15; size: NA; V: TRBV5-5; D: NA; CDR3: CASSPLWEAYNEQFF; DNA: TGTGCCAGCAGCCCCTTATGGGAGGCCTACAATGAGCAGTTCTTC
J: TRBJ2-5; length: 13; size: few; V: TRBV2; D: NA; CDR3: CASHREVGETQYF; DNA: TGTGCCTCCCACAGGGAGGTGGGGGAGACCCAGTACTTC
J: TRBJ1-2; length: 15; size: once; V: TRBV11-2; D: NA; CDR3: CASSPREGGNYGYTF; DNA: TGTGCCAGCAGCCCGCGTGAGGGAGGGAACTATGGCTACACCTTC
J: TRBJ2-3; length: 15; size: NA; V: TRBV12-3/TRBV12-4; D: NA; CDR3: CASRPALTSTDTQYF; DNA: TGTGCCAGCCGACCAGCTCTTACTAGCACAGATACGCAGTATTTT
J: TRBJ1-2; length: 15; size: NA; V: TRBV5-5; D: NA; CDR3: CASSQSAGSNYGYTF; DNA: TGTGCCAGCAGCCAGTCCGCAGGGTCTAACTATGGCTACACCTTC
J: TRBJ2-5; length: 13; size: few; V: TRBV10-3; D: NA; CDR3: CAISELGVSVEYF; DNA: TGTGCCATCAGTGAGTTGGGGGTTTCCGTTGAGTACTTC
J: TRBJ1-1; length: 14; size: NA; V: TRBV2; D: NA; CDR3: CASSVTESLTEAFF; DNA: TGTGCCAGCAGTGTGACCGAGAGTTTGACTGAAGCTTTCTTT
J: TRBJ2-5; length: 12; size: NA; V: TRBV12-5; D: NA; CDR3: CASGSLGETQYF; DNA: TGTGCTAGTGGTTCGCTGGGCGAGACCCAGTACTTC
J: TRBJ1-2; length: 14; size: NA; V: TRBV19; D: NA; CDR3: CASKGGKVNYGYTF; DNA: TGTGCCAGTAAGGGAGGCAAAGTTAACTATGGCTACACCTTC
J: TRBJ2-4; length: 14; size: NA; V: TRBV27; D: NA; CDR3: CASSYSGTRNIQYF; DNA: TGTGCCAGCAGCTACTCCGGGACAAGAAACATTCAGTACTTC
J: TRBJ2-1; length: 13; size: few; V: TRBV7-2; D: NA; CDR3: CASSLAGSNEQFF; DNA: TGTGCCAGCAGCTTAGCGGGGAGCAATGAGCAGTTCTTC
J: TRBJ2-7; length: 13; size: few; V: TRBV5-1; D: NA; CDR3: CASSETLSYEQYF; DNA: TGCGCCAGCAGCGAAACTCTCTCCTACGAGCAGTACTTC
J: TRBJ2-7; length: 15; size: NA; V: TRBV5-1; D: TRBD2; CDR3: CASSFMASGPGEQYF; DNA: TGCGCCAGCAGCTTTATGGCTAGCGGCCCTGGAGAGCAGTACTTC
J: TRBJ1-1; length: 12; size: few; V: TRBV10-3; D: NA; CDR3: CAIRGPNTEAFF; DNA: TGTGCCATCAGAGGGCCGAACACTGAAGCTTTCTTT
J: TRBJ2-7; length: 15; size: NA; V: TRBV20-1; D: TRBD2; CDR3: CSARDLFQREFEQYF; DNA: TGCAGTGCTAGAGATCTCTTCCAGCGGGAGTTCGAGCAGTACTTC
J: TRBJ1-4; length: 14; size: NA; V: TRBV7-9; D: NA; CDR3: CASSPGWANEKLFF; DNA: TGTGCCAGCAGCCCAGGGTGGGCTAATGAAAAACTGTTTTTT
J: TRBJ2-5; length: 12; size: NA; V: TRBV28; D: NA; CDR3: CASSGNRETQYF; DNA: TGTGCCAGCAGTGGAAACCGCGAGACCCAGTACTTC
J: TRBJ2-1; length: 13; size: NA; V: TRBV5-5; D: NA; CDR3: CASSFAIINEQFF; DNA: TGTGCCAGCAGTTTTGCGATTATCAATGAGCAGTTCTTC
J: TRBJ2-3; length: 15; size: NA; V: TRBV5-1; D: NA; CDR3: CASSLVGGDTDTQYF; DNA: TGCGCCAGCAGCTTGGTAGGCGGGGACACAGATACGCAGTATTTT
J: TRBJ1-1; length: 14; size: few; V: TRBV7-8; D: NA; CDR3: CASSWVRDYTEAFF; DNA: TGTGCCAGCAGCTGGGTCAGGGACTACACTGAAGCTTTCTTT
J: TRBJ2-1; length: 14; size: few; V: TRBV28; D: TRBD2; CDR3: CASRGGSFYNEQFF; DNA: TGTGCCAGCAGAGGCGGGAGTTTCTACAATGAGCAGTTCTTC
J: TRBJ2-6; length: 16; size: few; V: TRBV19; D: NA; CDR3: CASSIKATSGANVLTF; DNA: TGTGCCAGTAGTATAAAGGCGACCTCTGGGGCCAACGTCCTGACTTTC
J: TRBJ1-2; length: 15; size: NA; V: TRBV6-1; D: NA; CDR3: CASSGGRGGNYGYTF; DNA: TGTGCCAGCAGTGGAGGGAGAGGGGGTAACTATGGCTACACCTTC
J: TRBJ2-3; length: 15; size: NA; V: TRBV5-5; D: NA; CDR3: CASSQGGSPTDTQYF; DNA: TGTGCCAGCAGCCAGGGGGGGAGTCCCACAGATACGCAGTATTTT
J: TRBJ1-3; length: 14; size: NA; V: TRBV20-1; D: NA; CDR3: CSARRANSGNTIYF; DNA: TGCAGCGCTAGACGGGCAAACTCTGGAAACACCATATATTTT
J: TRBJ2-6; length: 16; size: NA; V: TRBV7-9; D: NA; CDR3: CASSLAVGFGANVLTF; DNA: TGTGCCAGCAGCTTAGCGGTAGGGTTTGGGGCCAACGTCCTGACTTTC
J: TRBJ2-3; length: 15; size: few; V: TRBV9; D: TRBD2; CDR3: CASSLGGESADTQYF; DNA: TGTGCCAGCAGCCTTGGGGGGGAGTCAGCAGATACGCAGTATTTT
J: TRBJ1-2; length: 15; size: NA; V: TRBV15; D: TRBD1; CDR3: CATSRDRDSFYGYTF; DNA: TGTGCCACCAGCAGAGATCGGGACAGTTTCTATGGCTACACCTTC
J: TRBJ2-3; length: 16; size: few; V: TRBV14; D: TRBD1; CDR3: CASSRAGQGLTDTQYF; DNA: TGTGCCAGCAGCCGCGCCGGACAGGGTCTGACAGATACGCAGTATTTT
J: TRBJ2-5; length: 15; size: NA; V: TRBV20-1; D: TRBD2; CDR3: CSARPTGTSGETQYF; DNA: TGCAGTGCTAGACCAACCGGGACTAGTGGGGAGACCCAGTACTTC
J: TRBJ2-5; length: 17; size: few; V: TRBV3-1; D: TRBD2; CDR3: CASSQDQLAGDRETQYF; DNA: TGTGCCAGCAGCCAAGATCAGCTAGCGGGGGATAGGGAGACCCAGTACTTC
J: TRBJ2-1; length: 17; size: few; V: TRBV10-3; D: TRBD2; CDR3: CAISVTSGSGSYNEQFF; DNA: TGTGCCATCAGTGTTACTAGCGGGAGTGGTTCCTACAATGAGCAGTTCTTC
J: TRBJ2-7; length: 16; size: NA; V: TRBV15; D: NA; CDR3: CATSRDQGPSALEQYF; DNA: TGTGCCACCAGCAGAGATCAGGGACCCTCCGCCCTCGAGCAGTACTTC
J: TRBJ2-3; length: 14; size: few; V: TRBV7-9; D: NA; CDR3: CASSFHLGTDTQYF; DNA: TGTGCCAGCAGCTTCCATCTTGGCACAGATACGCAGTATTTT
J: TRBJ1-1; length: 16; size: NA; V: TRBV5-4; D: NA; CDR3: CASTPGGGSYGTEAFF; DNA: TGTGCCAGCACGCCTGGGGGCGGATCTTACGGCACTGAAGCTTTCTTT
J: TRBJ2-5; length: 13; size: NA; V: TRBV7-9; D: NA; CDR3: CASSLLTLETQYF; DNA: TGTGCCAGCAGCTTGCTGACGTTAGAGACCCAGTACTTC
J: TRBJ1-1; length: 13; size: few; V: TRBV28; D: NA; CDR3: CASSPPGLTEAFF; DNA: TGTGCCAGCAGTCCCCCGGGACTCACTGAAGCTTTCTTT
J: TRBJ2-2; length: 14; size: NA; V: TRBV6-7; D: NA; CDR3: CASTGDPNTGELFF; DNA: TGTGCCAGCACGGGAGACCCGAACACCGGGGAGCTGTTTTTT
J: TRBJ1-2; length: 14; size: few; V: TRBV7-2; D: NA; CDR3: CASSSQPTDYGYTF; DNA: TGTGCCAGCAGCTCGCAACCGACAGACTATGGCTACACCTTC
J: TRBJ2-1; length: 15; size: NA; V: TRBV20-1; D: NA; CDR3: CSARDAGLPYNEQFF; DNA: TGCAGTGCTAGAGATGCGGGACTGCCCTACAATGAGCAGTTCTTC
J: TRBJ2-6; length: 16; size: few; V: TRBV7-9; D: TRBD1; CDR3: CAAPEGAYSGANVLTF; DNA: TGTGCCGCCCCAGAGGGGGCTTACTCTGGGGCCAACGTCCTGACTTTC
J: TRBJ2-6; length: 19; size: few; V: TRBV15; D: NA; CDR3: CATSKITGQFDSGANVLTF; DNA: TGTGCCACCAGCAAAATTACAGGACAGTTTGACTCTGGGGCCAACGTCCTGACTTTC
J: TRBJ1-6; length: 16; size: NA; V: TRBV27; D: NA; CDR3: CASRNLPGTTNSPLHF; DNA: TGTGCCAGCAGAAACCTTCCCGGGACGACAAATTCACCCCTCCACTTT
J: TRBJ2-2; length: 11; size: many; V: TRBV7-9; D: NA; CDR3: CASSHTGELFF; DNA: TGTGCCAGCAGCCACACCGGGGAGCTGTTTTTT
J: TRBJ1-2; length: 15; size: NA; V: TRBV7-6; D: NA; CDR3: CASSSSLDSVYGYTF; DNA: TGTGCCAGCAGCTCCTCCTTGGACAGCGTTTATGGCTACACCTTC
J: TRBJ1-2; length: 13; size: many; V: TRBV12-3/TRBV12-4; D: NA; CDR3: CASSLRGPGGYTF; DNA: TGTGCCAGCAGTTTAAGGGGTCCCGGCGGCTACACCTTC
J: TRBJ2-1; length: 14; size: few; V: TRBV7-9; D: NA; CDR3: CASSPRFVGNEQFF; DNA: TGTGCCAGCAGCCCGAGATTCGTCGGGAATGAGCAGTTCTTC
J: TRBJ1-2; length: 14; size: few; V: TRBV5-1; D: TRBD1; CDR3: CASRPQDRTGGYTF; DNA: TGCGCCAGCCGACCCCAGGACAGGACGGGGGGCTACACCTTC